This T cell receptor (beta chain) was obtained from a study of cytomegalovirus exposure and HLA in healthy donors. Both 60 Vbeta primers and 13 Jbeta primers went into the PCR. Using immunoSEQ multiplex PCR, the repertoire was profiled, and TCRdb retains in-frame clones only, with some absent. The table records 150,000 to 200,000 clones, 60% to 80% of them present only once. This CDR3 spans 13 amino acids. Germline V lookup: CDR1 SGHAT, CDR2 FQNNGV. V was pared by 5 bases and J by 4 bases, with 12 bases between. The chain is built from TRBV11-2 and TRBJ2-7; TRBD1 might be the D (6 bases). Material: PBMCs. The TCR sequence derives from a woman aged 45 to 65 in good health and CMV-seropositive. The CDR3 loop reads CASSRGTIYEQYF. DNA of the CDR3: TGTGCCAGCAGCCGTGGGACAATATACGAGCAGTACTTC. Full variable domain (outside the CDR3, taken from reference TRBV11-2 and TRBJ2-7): EAGVAQSPRYKIIEKRQSVAFWCNPISGHATLYWYQQILGQGPKLLIQFQNNGVVDDSQLPKDRFSAERLKGVDSTLKIQPAKLEDSAVYLCASSRGTIYEQYFGPGTRLTVT.